Listed here are 23 T cell receptor beta chains from one sample, sequenced in a study of graft-versus-host responses after intestinal transplantation. No antigens are known for them. TCRdb's copy holds only in-frame clones and misses some; the assay was immunoSEQ multiplex PCR. The sample comprises some 48,000 clones, roughly 96% of which are singletons, and around 0.21% rests with the top ten. Here the sequenced sample was unstimulated CD8+ T cells sorted from spleen or lymph node cells, taken before transplant. Receptors originate from a human donor who was the organ donor for an intestinal transplant.

Comments on this clone: The identical CDR3 is also encoded by other nucleotide sequences in the sample. The chain combines TRBV27 with TRBJ2-7; D is possibly TRBD1 (5 bases). CDR1 and CDR2 from the germline V gene are MNHEY and SMNVEV (reference sequence). Trimming removed 3 bases from V and 2 bases from J, with 8 bases in between. This CDR3 has 13 residues. The CDR3 is CASSFQGTYEQYF. The CDR3 DNA reads TGTGCCAGCAGTTTCCAGGGTACCTACGAGCAGTACTTC.

The chain combines TRBV7-9 with TRBJ1-1, with D unclear. V was shortened by 1 base and J by 2 bases, with 11 bases between the two germline ends. This CDR3 has 15 residues. Germline CDR1 SEHNR, CDR2 FQNEAQ (reference sequence). CDR3 loop: CASSLVLSFNTEAFF. For the CDR3, the DNA is TGTGCCAGCAGCTTAGTGCTTAGCTTTAACACTGAAGCTTTCTTT.

J is TRBJ1-1 and V is TRBV4-3, with no clear D. The CDR3 has 13 residues. V lost 0 bases and J lost 3, with 5 bases in between. Germline CDR1 and CDR2: LGHNA and YSLEER. The CDR3 DNA sequence: TGCGCCAGCAGCCAAGACACGCACACTGAAGCTTTCTTT. As protein: CASSQDTHTEAFF.

As for this clone: One end of the junction varies from germline; a read error may be responsible. This same CDR3 is encoded by further DNA sequences in the sample. V is TRBV5-1 and J is TRBJ1-2, with D perhaps matching TRBD1 (6 bases). Germline values: CDR1 SGHRS, CDR2 YFSETQ. The CDR3 runs to 13 residues. CDR3 sequence reads: CASSWRGGEGYTF. The CDR3 DNA reads TGCGCTAGCAGCTGGAGGGGGGGCGAAGGCTACACCTTC.

This clone has only one observation. This chain connects TRBV30 to TRBJ2-7; D is unresolved. The germline V gene has CDR1 GTSNPN and CDR2 SVGIG (reference sequence). CDR3 length: 13 amino acids. Trimming removed 1 base from V and 0 bases from J, with 7 bases in between. The CDR3 sequence is CAWSDKYSYEQYF. CDR3 nucleotides: TGTGCCTGGAGTGACAAATACTCCTACGAGCAGTACTTC. Supplemented by reference TRBV30 and TRBJ2-7, the full variable domain reads SQTIHQWPATLVQPVGSPLSLECTVEGTSNPNLYWYRQAAGRGLQLLFYSVGIGQISSEVPQNLSASRPQDRQFILSSKKLLLSDSGFYLCAWSDKYSYEQYFGPGTRLTVT.

The chain carries TRBV9 and TRBJ1-2; possibly TRBD1 for D (5 bases). V was trimmed by 3 bases and J by 3 bases, leaving 18 bases between them. Germline V gives CDR1 SGDLS, CDR2 YYNGEE. The CDR3 has 16 residues. In DNA, the CDR3 is TGTGCCAGCAGCGCGAACTTCAGGGAATTCGACTATGGCTACACCTTC. The encoded protein is CASSANFREFDYGYTF. Full variable domain (outside the CDR3, taken from reference TRBV9 and TRBJ1-2): DSGVTQTPKHLITATGQRVTLRCSPRSGDLSVYWYQQSLDQGLQFLIQYYNGEERAKGNILERFSAQQFPDLHSELNLSSLELGDSALYFCASSANFREFDYGYTFGSGTRLTVV.

The chain employs TRBV7-2 and TRBJ2-1; 10 bases fit TRBD2. The trim removed 2 bases at V and 9 bases at J, leaving 7 bases unmatched. The CDR3 loop spans 15 amino acids. In germline, CDR1 is SGHTA, CDR2 FQGNSA. CDR3 DNA sequence: TGTGCCAGCAGCTTACTGCTAGCGGGGGACGGTGAGCAGTTCTTC. Protein product: CASSLLLAGDGEQFF.

This sequence joins TRBV7-2 and TRBJ2-2, with D possibly matching TRBD1 (5 bases). V was clipped by 2 bases and J by 4 bases, with 8 bases between them. The CDR3 is made up of 14 amino acids. Looked up from germline, CDR1 is SGHTA and CDR2 is FQGNSA. For the CDR3, the DNA is TGTGCCAGCAGCTTATCAGGGTTCACCGGGGAGCTGTTTTTT. Amino acids: CASSLSGFTGELFF.

The chain carries TRBV7-9 and TRBJ1-1; D is undetermined. The CDR3 totals 15 residues. Germline V lookup: CDR1 SEHNR, CDR2 FQNEAQ (reference sequence). Trimming stripped 1 base from V and 0 bases from J, with 9 bases between. The CDR3 DNA is TGTGCCAGCAGCTTAGTGGAACAGCTGAACACTGAAGCTTTCTTT. Translation: CASSLVEQLNTEAFF.

The V gene is TRBV4-3, the J gene TRBJ2-5, with D perhaps TRBD1 or TRBD2 (5 bases each). CDR1 and CDR2 from the germline V gene are LGHNA and YSLEER. V was trimmed by 0 bases and J by 2 bases, leaving 13 bases between them. There are 16 residues in the CDR3. The CDR3 DNA reads as TGCGCCAGCAGCCAAGATCTCGCGTGGGGGCAAGAGACCCAGTACTTC. Translating it yields CASSQDLAWGQETQYF.

This clone was observed once. The chain has TRBV5-1 and TRBJ2-5; D could derive from TRBD1 or TRBD2 (5 bases each). V lost 4 bases to trimming and J lost 0 bases, with 16 bases between them. CDR3 size: 16 residues. Looked up from germline, CDR1 is SGHRS and CDR2 is YFSETQ. CDR3 nucleotides: TGCGCCAGCAGCCTTGGAGAGGGACCCTACCAAGAGACCCAGTACTTC. Translated: CASSLGEGPYQETQYF.

The J gene is TRBJ1-2, the V gene TRBV28, with D unclear. Germline-derived CDR1 and CDR2 are MDHEN and SYDVKM. Trimming stripped 2 bases from V and 0 bases from J, with 16 bases between. This CDR3 spans 17 amino acids. In DNA form, the CDR3 reads TGTGCCAGCAGTTTACGACTTCCCCGAAATGCTAACTATGGCTACACCTTC. Its protein is CASSLRLPRNANYGYTF.

This chain uses TRBV12-5 with TRBJ2-2, with TRBD1 matching 8 bases. There are 15 residues in the CDR3. With V trimmed by 0 bases and J by 6 bases, 3 bases remained unmatched. Germline V gives CDR1 LGHNT, CDR2 FRNRAP. The CDR3 loop reads CASGLVQGGAGELFF. The CDR3 DNA sequence: TGTGCTAGTGGTTTGGTACAGGGGGGTGCCGGGGAGCTGTTTTTT.

The CDR3 here is CASSPTSRDTETTQYF. CDR3 DNA sequence: TGCGCCAGCAGCCCAACATCCCGGGACACGGAGACGACCCAGTACTTC. V and J are TRBV4-1 and TRBJ2-5; weak D call: TRBD1 (6 bases). Trimming took off 4 bases at V and 7 bases at J, with 22 bases between the two ends. CDR3 length: 16 amino acids. The germline V gene encodes CDR1 MGHRA and CDR2 YSYEKL.

The genes are TRBV29-1 and TRBJ2-1, with 8 positions matching TRBD2. This CDR3 comprises 16 residues. Trimming at V came to 2 bases and at J to 0 bases, leaving 6 bases not matched to a gene. Germline V gene lookup returns CDR1 SQVTM and CDR2 ANQGSEA. The CDR3: CSVERGGGSSYNEQFF. In DNA form, the CDR3 reads TGCAGCGTTGAACGGGGGGGTGGGAGCTCCTACAATGAGCAGTTCTTC.

The chain uses TRBV13 and TRBJ2-1, with D possibly called TRBD1 or TRBD2 (5 bases each). V dropped 0 bases and J dropped 7 bases, with 13 bases sitting between them. The CDR3 has 15 residues. In germline, CDR1 is PRHDT, CDR2 FYEKMQ (reference sequence). The chain's CDR3 is CASSLGRLAGNEQFF. CDR3 DNA: TGTGCCAGCAGCTTAGGACGTCTAGCAGGGAATGAGCAGTTCTTC.

CDR3 amino acids: CASSWTSGGYNEQFF. The CDR3 nucleotides read TGTGCCAGCAGTTGGACTAGCGGGGGGTACAATGAGCAGTTCTTC. The V call is TRBV6-6, the J call TRBJ2-1; TRBD2 matches at 14 bases. V trimming: 4 bases; J trimming: 4 bases; junction bases outside the gene matches: 0. Germline-derived CDR1 and CDR2 are MNHNY and SVGAGI (reference sequence). The length of the CDR3 is 15 residues.

J is TRBJ1-1 and V is TRBV7-8; D not resolved. Trimming pared 1 base from V and 1 base from J, leaving 22 bases between. The CDR3 consists of 19 residues. Germline V gene sequence: CDR1 SGHVS, CDR2 FQNEAQ. CDR3 in amino acids: CASSLVVSQVLSTNTEAFF. CDR3 coding DNA: TGTGCCAGCAGCTTAGTCGTAAGCCAAGTTTTATCTACGAACACTGAAGCTTTCTTT.

The chain has TRBV7-9 and TRBJ1-1; D uncertain. This CDR3 contains 15 residues. CDR1 and CDR2 from the germline V gene are SEHNR and FQNEAQ (reference sequence). V lost 4 bases, J lost 0 bases, and 12 bases lay in between. This chain's CDR3 is CASSYSIGLNTEAFF. DNA of the CDR3: TGTGCCAGCAGCTATAGTATCGGCTTGAACACTGAAGCTTTCTTT. Looking up the rest from reference TRBV7-9 and TRBJ1-1 gives the full variable domain: DTGVSQNPRHKITKRGQNVTFRCDPISEHNRLYWYRQTLGQGPEFLTYFQNEAQLEKSRLLSDRFSAERPKGSFSTLEIQRTEQGDSAMYLCASSYSIGLNTEAFFGQGTRLTVV.

This chain joins TRBV4-2 and TRBJ1-5, with 10 bases lining up with TRBD1. In germline, CDR1 is LGHNA, CDR2 YNFKEQ. This CDR3 has 16 amino acids. Trimming took 3 bases from V and 2 from J; bases not matched to a gene: 4. CDR3 nucleotide sequence: TGTGCCAGCAGCCAGACCGGGACAGGGGGCAATCAGCCCCAGCATTTT. It translates to CASSQTGTGGNQPQHF.

The chain links TRBV11-2 to TRBJ1-5; D is possibly TRBD1 (6 bases). The CDR3 sequence is 17 residues long. Trimming stripped 1 base from V and 5 bases from J, with 18 bases between. Germline CDR1 is SGHAT and CDR2 is FQNNGV. The chain's CDR3 is CASSLGTGLGSDQPQHF. CDR3 DNA sequence: TGTGCCAGCAGCTTAGGTACAGGGCTTGGCTCGGATCAGCCCCAGCATTTT. Looking up the rest from reference TRBV11-2 and TRBJ1-5 gives the full variable domain: EAGVAQSPRYKIIEKRQSVAFWCNPISGHATLYWYQQILGQGPKLLIQFQNNGVVDDSQLPKDRFSAERLKGVDSTLKIQPAKLEDSAVYLCASSLGTGLGSDQPQHFGDGTRLSIL.

The V call is TRBV28, the J call TRBJ1-2, with 7 positions matching TRBD1. The germline CDR1 and CDR2 sequences are MDHEN and SYDVKM. The CDR3 sequence is 16 residues long. The junction had 17 bases not matched to a gene; V was cut back by 6 bases and J by 7 bases. CDR3 protein: CASRLTPGQEKAGYTF. CDR3 sequence (DNA): TGTGCCAGCAGACTCACTCCAGGACAGGAGAAGGCTGGCTACACCTTC.

V and J are TRBV6-1 and TRBJ1-5; tentatively, D is TRBD1 (6 bases). Trimming pared 6 bases from V and 0 bases from J, leaving 12 bases between. The CDR3 is 15 amino acids. Germline lookup yields CDR1 MNHNS and CDR2 SASEGT. CDR3 in amino acids: CASRMTGLSNQPQHF. In DNA, the CDR3 is TGTGCCAGCAGAATGACAGGTCTTAGCAATCAGCCCCAGCATTTT.